This T cell receptor beta chain was obtained from a study of blood T cell repertoires in COVID-19. Study background: From T cells, B-cell-depleted T cells, or PBMCs came the material, which was cDNA or gDNA.

Assay: immunoSEQ multiplex PCR; the TCRdb copy retains only in-frame clones and omits some. The table lists around 270,000 clones, about 89% of them singletons. The CDR3 covers 14 residues. V shed 3 bases, J shed 5 bases, and the junction held 4 bases outside the gene matches. Germline V gene data show CDR1 as DFQATT and CDR2 as SNEGSKA (reference sequence). This clonotype was sampled from a man between 35 and 55 years old who had recovered from COVID-19. Source material: peripheral blood. The chain links TRBV20-1 to TRBJ2-5, with 12 bases lining up with TRBD2. In DNA, the CDR3 is TGCAGTGCTAGTCTAGCGGGGGGGCGGGAGACCCAGTACTTC. Translating it yields CSASLAGGRETQYF.